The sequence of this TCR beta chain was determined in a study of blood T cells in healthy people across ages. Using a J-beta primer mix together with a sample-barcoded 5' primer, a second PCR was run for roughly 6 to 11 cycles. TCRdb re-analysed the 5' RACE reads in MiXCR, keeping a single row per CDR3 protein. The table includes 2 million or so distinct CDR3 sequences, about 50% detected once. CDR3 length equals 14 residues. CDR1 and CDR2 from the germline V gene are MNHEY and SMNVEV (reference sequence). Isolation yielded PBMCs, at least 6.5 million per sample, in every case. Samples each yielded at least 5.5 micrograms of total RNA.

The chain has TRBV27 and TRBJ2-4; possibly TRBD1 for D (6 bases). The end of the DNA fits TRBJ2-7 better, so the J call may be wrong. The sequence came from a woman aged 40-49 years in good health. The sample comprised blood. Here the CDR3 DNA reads TGTGCCAGCAGTCCCGCAGGGGTTGACTACGAGCAGTACTTC. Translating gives CASSPAGVDYEQYF.